The 6 T cell receptor beta chains below all came from one sample that was sequenced in a study of control samples from healthy donors and cancer patients. Repertoires were generated with immunoSEQ multiplex PCR, while TCRdb's copy carries only in-frame clones and drops some. The data contain about 160,000 clones, nearly 96% of them seen just once; the ten biggest clones take up approximately 1%. Sequenced sample: blood. These TCRs come from a woman in her 30s in good health.

The chain is built from TRBV7-3 and TRBJ1-5; D might be TRBD1 (5 bases). In germline, CDR1 is SGHTA, CDR2 FQGTGA. Trimming took off 6 bases at V and 6 bases at J, with 18 bases between the two ends. CDR3 length: 15 residues. CDR3 in DNA: TGTGCCAGCAGTCCAAGGTTGGGACCGAGTCAGCCCCAGCATTTT. Translating it yields CASSPRLGPSQPQHF. Together with reference TRBV7-3 and TRBJ1-5, the CDR3 gives the full variable domain: GAGVSQTPSNKVTEKGKYVELRCDPISGHTALYWYRQSLGQGPEFLIYFQGTGAADDSGLPNDRFFAVRPEGSVSTLKIQRTERGDSAVYLCASSPRLGPSQPQHFGDGTRLSIL.

The chain has TRBV5-4 and TRBJ2-2; TRBD1 matches at 7 bases. The CDR3 extends over 15 amino acids. V was pared by 4 bases and J by 3 bases, with 6 bases of the junction left unmatched. Per the germline V gene, CDR1 is SGHNT and CDR2 is YYREEE (reference sequence). CDR3 coding DNA: TGTGCCAGCAGCCCGGGACAGACAGACACCGGGGAGCTGTTTTTT. Translated: CASSPGQTDTGELFF.

The CDR3 sequence is CASAREVELHEQYF. The CDR3 DNA sequence: TGTGCCAGCGCACGGGAAGTTGAGCTCCACGAGCAGTACTTC. The V gene is TRBV9, the J gene TRBJ2-7, with D tentatively TRBD2 (5 bases). Trimming took 7 bases from V and 5 from J, leaving 19 bases between them. The V gene's germline CDR1 is SGDLS and CDR2 YYNGEE. This CDR3 has 14 amino acids.

The rearrangement uses TRBV9 and TRBJ1-3, with D hard to call. The V and J ends lost 0 bases and 4 bases respectively, with 8 bases between them. The CDR3 extends over 14 amino acids. Germline V gene data show CDR1 as SGDLS and CDR2 as YYNGEE. This chain's CDR3 is CASSVGVAGNTIYF. The CDR3 DNA reads TGTGCCAGCAGCGTAGGGGTGGCGGGAAACACCATATATTTT. Variable domain in full (rest from reference TRBV9 and TRBJ1-3): DSGVTQTPKHLITATGQRVTLRCSPRSGDLSVYWYQQSLDQGLQFLIQYYNGEERAKGNILERFSAQQFPDLHSELNLSSLELGDSALYFCASSVGVAGNTIYFGEGSWLTVV.

CDR3 in amino acids: CASSPMGEETQYF. The CDR3 nucleotides are TGTGCCAGCAGCCCTATGGGGGAAGAGACCCAGTACTTC. The chain is built from TRBV11-3 and TRBJ2-5, with D perhaps given as TRBD1 or TRBD2 (5 bases each). This CDR3 comprises 13 residues. Trimming left V 5 bases short and J 3 bases short, with 10 bases between. In germline, CDR1 is SGHNT, CDR2 YENEEA.

The V call is TRBV11-3, the J call TRBJ2-7; 7 nucleotides line up with TRBD1. Germline V gives CDR1 SGHNT, CDR2 YENEEA. V lost 3 bases, J lost 3 bases, and 2 bases stayed unmatched. This CDR3 has 13 residues. CDR3 protein: CASSLGQHYEQYF. For the CDR3, the DNA is TGTGCCAGCAGCTTGGGACAGCACTACGAGCAGTACTTC.